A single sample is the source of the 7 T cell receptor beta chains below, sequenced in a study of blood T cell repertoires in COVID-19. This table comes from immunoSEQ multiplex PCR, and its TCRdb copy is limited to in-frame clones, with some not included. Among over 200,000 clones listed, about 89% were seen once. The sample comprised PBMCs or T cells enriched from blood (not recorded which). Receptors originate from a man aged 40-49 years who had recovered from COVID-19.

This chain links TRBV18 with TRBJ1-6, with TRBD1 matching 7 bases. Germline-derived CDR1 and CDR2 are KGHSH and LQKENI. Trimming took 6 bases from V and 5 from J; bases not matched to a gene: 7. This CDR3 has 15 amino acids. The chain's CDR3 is CASSAGTVDNSPLHF. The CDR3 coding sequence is TGTGCCAGCTCCGCCGGGACAGTAGATAATTCACCCCTCCACTTT.

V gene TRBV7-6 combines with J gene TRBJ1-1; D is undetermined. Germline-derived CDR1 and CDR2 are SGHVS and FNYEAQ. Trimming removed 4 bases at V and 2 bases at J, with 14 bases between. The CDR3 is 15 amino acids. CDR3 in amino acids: CASSSGSGVNTEAFF. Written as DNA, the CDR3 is TGTGCCAGCAGCTCTGGGTCAGGTGTCAACACTGAAGCTTTCTTT.

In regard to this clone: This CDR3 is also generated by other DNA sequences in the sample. CDR3 sequence reads: CASSLGGQETQYF. In nucleotides, the CDR3 is TGTGCCAGCAGTTTGGGGGGACAAGAGACCCAGTACTTC. The chain employs TRBV28 and TRBJ2-5, with D perhaps matching TRBD2 (6 bases). The germline V and J ends were trimmed by 3 bases and 2 bases, with 7 bases remaining between them. Germline loops: CDR1 MDHEN, CDR2 SYDVKM. The CDR3 is 13 amino acids.

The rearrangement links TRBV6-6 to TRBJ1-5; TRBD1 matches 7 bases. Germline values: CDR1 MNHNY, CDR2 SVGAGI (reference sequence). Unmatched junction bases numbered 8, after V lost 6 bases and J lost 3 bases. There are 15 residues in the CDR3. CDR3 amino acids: CASSYRTGLNQPQHF. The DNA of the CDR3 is TGTGCCAGCAGCTACCGGACAGGCCTCAATCAGCCCCAGCATTTT.

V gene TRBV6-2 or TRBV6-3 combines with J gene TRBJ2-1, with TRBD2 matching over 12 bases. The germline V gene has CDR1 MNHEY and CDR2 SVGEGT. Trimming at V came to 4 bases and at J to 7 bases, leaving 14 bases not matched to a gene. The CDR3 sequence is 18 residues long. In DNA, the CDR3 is TGTGCCAGCAGTTCGGCTAGCGGGAGGGCCGCTGTGAGAAATGAGCAGTTCTTC. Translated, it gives CASSSASGRAAVRNEQFF.

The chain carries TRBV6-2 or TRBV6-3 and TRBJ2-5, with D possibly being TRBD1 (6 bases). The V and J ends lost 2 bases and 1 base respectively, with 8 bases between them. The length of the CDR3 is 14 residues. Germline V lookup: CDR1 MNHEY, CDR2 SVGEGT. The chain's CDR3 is CASSYGGSQETQYF. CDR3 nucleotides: TGTGCCAGCAGTTACGGGGGCAGCCAAGAGACCCAGTACTTC.

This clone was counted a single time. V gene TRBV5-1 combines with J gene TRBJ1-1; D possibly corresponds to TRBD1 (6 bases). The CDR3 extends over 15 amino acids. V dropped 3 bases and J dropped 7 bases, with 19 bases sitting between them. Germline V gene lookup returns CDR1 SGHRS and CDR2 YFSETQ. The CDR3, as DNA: TGCGCCAGCAGCTCCGAGTTGGGGGCGAGGGGTGAAGCTTTCTTT. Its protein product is CASSSELGARGEAFF.